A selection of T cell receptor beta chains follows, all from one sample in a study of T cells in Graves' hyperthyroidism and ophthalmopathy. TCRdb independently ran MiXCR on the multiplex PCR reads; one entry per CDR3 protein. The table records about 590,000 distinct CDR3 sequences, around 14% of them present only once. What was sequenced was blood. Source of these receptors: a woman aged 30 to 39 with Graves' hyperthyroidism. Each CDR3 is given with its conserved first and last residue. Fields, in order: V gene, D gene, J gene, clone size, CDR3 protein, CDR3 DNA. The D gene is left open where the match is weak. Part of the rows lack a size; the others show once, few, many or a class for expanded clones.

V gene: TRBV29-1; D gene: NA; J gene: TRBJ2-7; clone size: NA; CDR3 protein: CSVLSLQGYPYEQYF; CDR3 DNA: TGCAGCGTTCTATCTCTCCAGGGTTATCCCTACGAGCAGTACTTC
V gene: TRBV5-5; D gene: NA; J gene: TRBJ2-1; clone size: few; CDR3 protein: CASSLVGTRNEQFF; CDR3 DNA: TGTGCCAGCAGCTTGGTTGGGACCAGAAATGAGCAGTTCTTC
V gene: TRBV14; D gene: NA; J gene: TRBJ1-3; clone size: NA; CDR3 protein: CASSQLSHGPTSGNTIYF; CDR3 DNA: TGTGCCAGCAGCCAGCTTTCCCACGGACCGACCTCTGGAAACACCATATATTTT
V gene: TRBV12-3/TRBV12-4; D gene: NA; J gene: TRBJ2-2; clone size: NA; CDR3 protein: CASSSGYTGELFF; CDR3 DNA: TGTGCCAGCAGTTCCGGATACACCGGGGAGCTGTTTTTT
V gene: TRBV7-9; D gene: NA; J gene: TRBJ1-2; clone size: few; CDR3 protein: CATPTPGGGYTF; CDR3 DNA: TGTGCCACCCCGACCCCAGGTGGAGGCTACACCTTC
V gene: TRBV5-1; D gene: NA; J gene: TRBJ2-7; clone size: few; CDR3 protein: CASSLDLTYEQYF; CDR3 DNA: TGCGCCAGCAGCTTGGACCTGACCTACGAGCAGTACTTC
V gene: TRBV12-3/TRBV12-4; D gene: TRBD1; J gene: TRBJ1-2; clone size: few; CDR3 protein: CASSLYGQENYGYTF; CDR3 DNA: TGTGCCAGCAGTTTATATGGACAGGAGAACTATGGCTACACCTTC
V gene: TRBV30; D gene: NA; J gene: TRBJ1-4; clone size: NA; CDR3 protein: CAWSTLTFQEKLFF; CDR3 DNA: TGTGCCTGGAGTACCTTAACCTTTCAGGAAAAACTGTTTTTT
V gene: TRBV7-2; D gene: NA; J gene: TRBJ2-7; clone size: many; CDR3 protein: CASSLVAQGVYEQYF; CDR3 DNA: TGTGCCAGCAGCTTAGTGGCTCAGGGTGTGTACGAGCAGTACTTC
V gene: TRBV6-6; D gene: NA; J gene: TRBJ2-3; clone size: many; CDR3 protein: CASSYSGGRSTDTQYF; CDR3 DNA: TGTGCCAGCAGTTACTCAGGGGGAAGGAGCACAGATACGCAGTATTTT
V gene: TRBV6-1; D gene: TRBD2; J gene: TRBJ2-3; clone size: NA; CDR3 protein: CASRGGVGDTQYF; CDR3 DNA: TGTGCCAGCAGGGGGGGGGTAGGAGATACGCAGTATTTT
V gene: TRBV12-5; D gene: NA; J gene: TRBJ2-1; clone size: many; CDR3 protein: CASGVGWGEQFF; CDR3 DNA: TGTGCTAGTGGTGTAGGGTGGGGTGAGCAGTTCTTC
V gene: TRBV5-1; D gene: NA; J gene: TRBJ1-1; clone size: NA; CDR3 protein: CASKVWESTEAFF; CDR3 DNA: TGCGCCAGCAAAGTTTGGGAGAGTACTGAAGCTTTCTTT
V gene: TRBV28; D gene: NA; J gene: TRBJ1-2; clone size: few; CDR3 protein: CASVTESYGYTF; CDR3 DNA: TGTGCCAGCGTCACAGAGTCCTATGGCTACACCTTC
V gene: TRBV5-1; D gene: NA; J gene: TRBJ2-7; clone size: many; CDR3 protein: CASSGGDRKETYEQYF; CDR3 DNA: TGCGCCAGCAGCGGCGGGGACAGAAAGGAGACCTACGAGCAGTACTTC
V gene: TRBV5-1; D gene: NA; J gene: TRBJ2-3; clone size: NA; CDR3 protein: CASSFRRGSADTQYF; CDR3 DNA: TGCGCCAGCAGCTTTCGAAGGGGCTCCGCAGATACGCAGTATTTT
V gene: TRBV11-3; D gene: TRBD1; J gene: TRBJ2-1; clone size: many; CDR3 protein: CASARDRVYNEQFF; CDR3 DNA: TGTGCCAGCGCCCGGGACAGGGTCTACAATGAGCAGTTCTTC
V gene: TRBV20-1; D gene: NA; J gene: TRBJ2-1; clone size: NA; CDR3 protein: CSALHLWDQHNEQFF; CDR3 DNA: TGCAGTGCTCTGCATCTATGGGACCAACACAATGAGCAGTTCTTC
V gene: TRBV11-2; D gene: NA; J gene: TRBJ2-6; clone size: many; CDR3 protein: CASSTRRHNRQHSGANVLTF; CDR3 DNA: TGTGCCAGCAGCACCCGACGTCACAACAGGCAACACTCTGGGGCCAACGTCCTGACTTTC
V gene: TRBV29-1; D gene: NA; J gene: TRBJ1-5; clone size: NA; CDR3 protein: CSGTGTSTDTQHF; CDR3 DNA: TGCAGCGGAACAGGGACTAGCACAGATACGCAGCATTTT
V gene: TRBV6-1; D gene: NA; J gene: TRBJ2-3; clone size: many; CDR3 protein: CASSESRRPDTQYF; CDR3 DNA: TGTGCCAGCAGTGAATCTCGTAGGCCAGATACGCAGTATTTT
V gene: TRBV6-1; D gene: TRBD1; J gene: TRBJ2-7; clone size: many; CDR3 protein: CASTPTAGTGNYYEQYF; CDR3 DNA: TGTGCCAGCACCCCGACAGCCGGGACAGGGAACTATTACGAGCAGTACTTC
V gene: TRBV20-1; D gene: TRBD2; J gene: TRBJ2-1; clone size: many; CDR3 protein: CSASNKLAGSSYNEQFF; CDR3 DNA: TGCAGTGCTAGCAATAAGTTAGCGGGAAGCTCCTACAATGAGCAGTTCTTC
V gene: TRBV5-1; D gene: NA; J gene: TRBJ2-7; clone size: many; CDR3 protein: CASSLVGGSYEQYF; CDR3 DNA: TGCGCCAGCAGCTTGGTTGGCGGGTCCTACGAGCAGTACTTC
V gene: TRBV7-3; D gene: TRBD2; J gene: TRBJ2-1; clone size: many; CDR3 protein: CASSSTGTSGRTSSYNEQFF; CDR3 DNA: TGTGCCAGCAGCTCCACCGGGACTAGCGGGAGGACCAGCTCCTACAATGAGCAGTTCTTC
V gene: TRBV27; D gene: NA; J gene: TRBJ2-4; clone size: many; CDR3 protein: CASKGVKNIQYF; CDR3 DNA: TGTGCCAGCAAGGGGGTCAAAAACATTCAGTACTTC
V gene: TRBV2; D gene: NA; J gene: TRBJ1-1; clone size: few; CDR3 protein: CASRPSHLMDTEAFF; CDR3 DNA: TGTGCCAGCAGGCCTAGCCACCTCATGGACACTGAAGCTTTCTTT
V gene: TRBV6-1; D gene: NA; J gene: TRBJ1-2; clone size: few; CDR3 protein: CASTRAFGGYTF; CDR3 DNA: TGTGCCAGCACCAGGGCCTTTGGGGGCTACACCTTC
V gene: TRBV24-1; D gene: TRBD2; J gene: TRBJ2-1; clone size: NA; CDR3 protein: CATSDNGRGENEQFF; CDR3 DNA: TGTGCCACCAGTGACAACGGACGGGGGGAGAATGAGCAGTTCTTC
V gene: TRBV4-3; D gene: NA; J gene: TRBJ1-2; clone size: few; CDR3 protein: CASSQVLSGGYGYTF; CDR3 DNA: TGCGCCAGCAGCCAAGTTCTCTCCGGGGGCTATGGCTACACCTTC
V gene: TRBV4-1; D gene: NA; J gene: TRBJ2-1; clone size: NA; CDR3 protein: CASSPGEAQNEQFF; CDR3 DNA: TGCGCCAGCAGCCCGGGGGAGGCGCAAAATGAGCAGTTCTTC
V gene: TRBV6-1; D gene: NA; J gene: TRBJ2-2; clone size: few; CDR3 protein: CASRKTSGPNTGELFF; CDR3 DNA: TGTGCCAGCAGGAAAACTAGTGGTCCGAACACCGGGGAGCTGTTTTTT
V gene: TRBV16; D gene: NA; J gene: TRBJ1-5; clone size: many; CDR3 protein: CASSQQGFVNQPQHF; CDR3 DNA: TGTGCCAGCAGCCAACAGGGTTTTGTCAATCAGCCCCAGCATTTT
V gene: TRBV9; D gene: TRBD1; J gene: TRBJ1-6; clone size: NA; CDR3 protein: CASSVAGGNSPLHF; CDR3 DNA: TGTGCCAGCAGCGTAGCAGGGGGCAATTCACCCCTCCACTTT
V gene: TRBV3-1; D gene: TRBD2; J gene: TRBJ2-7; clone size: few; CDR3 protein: CASSRASGIPYEQYF; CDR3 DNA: TGTGCCAGCAGCCGAGCTAGCGGTATTCCCTACGAGCAGTACTTC
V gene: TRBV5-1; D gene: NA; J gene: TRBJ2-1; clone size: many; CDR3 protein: CASSWGGRANEQFF; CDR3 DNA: TGCGCCAGCAGTTGGGGAGGAAGGGCCAATGAGCAGTTCTTC
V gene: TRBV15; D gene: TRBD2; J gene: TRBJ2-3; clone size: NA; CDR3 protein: CATSRDRREDGTDTQYF; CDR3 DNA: TGTGCCACCAGCAGAGATCGGCGGGAGGATGGCACAGATACGCAGTATTTT
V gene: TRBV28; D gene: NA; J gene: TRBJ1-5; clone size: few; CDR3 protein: CASRTRVFNQPQHF; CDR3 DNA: TGTGCCAGCAGGACCAGGGTTTTCAATCAGCCCCAGCATTTT
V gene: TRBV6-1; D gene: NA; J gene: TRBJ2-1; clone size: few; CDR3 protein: CASSRTGKGSYNEQFF; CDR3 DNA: TGTGCCAGCAGTAGAACAGGGAAAGGCTCCTACAATGAGCAGTTCTTC
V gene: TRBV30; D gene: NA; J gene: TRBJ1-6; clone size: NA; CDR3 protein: CAWSPTSGTRNSPLHF; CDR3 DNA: TGTGCCTGGAGTCCAACTTCCGGGACGCGGAATTCACCCCTCCACTTT
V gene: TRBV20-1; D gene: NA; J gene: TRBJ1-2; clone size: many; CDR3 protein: CSASSQGYGYTF; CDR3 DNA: TGCAGTGCTAGTAGCCAGGGCTATGGCTACACCTTC
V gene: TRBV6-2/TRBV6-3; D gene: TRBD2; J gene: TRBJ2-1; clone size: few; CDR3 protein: CASSYSRTSVWNEQFF; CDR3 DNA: TGTGCCAGCAGTTACTCGAGGACTAGCGTATGGAATGAGCAGTTCTTC